This T cell receptor (beta chain) comes out of a study of human T cells and chemical hapten exposure. Study-wide background: Largely, small differences in pooled library volume made per-sample TCR yields vary.

With respect to this clonotype: Its antigen is currently unknown.

Whole-study results and caveats: Alopecia affected the donors, so their immune response may differ from healthy people's. More PT1 expanded TCRs went with higher patch test scores.

This CDR3 is 13 amino acids long. Trimming cost V 5 bases and J 4 bases; bases outside gene matches: 5. Germline V lookup: CDR1 MNHNY, CDR2 SVGAGI (reference sequence). Single cDNA molecules in the library carried unique molecular identifiers attached during preparation. One entry per CDR3 protein, called by TCRdb with MiXCR from the RACE reads. The table records more than 65,000 distinct CDR3 sequences, about 7.5% of them present only once. Stated time point: patch test 1, 2 weeks after DPC sensitization. Treatment described: therapeutic diphenylcyclopropenone sensitization with weekly scalp DPC. The specimen was whole blood, collected in connection with sensitization to the hapten diphenylcyclopropenone (DPC). The sequence was collected from a woman in her 30s with alopecia areata. Some clones in this sample may be carry-over from other donors' samples. This chain links TRBV6-6 with TRBJ2-7, with 7 positions matching TRBD1. The CDR3 nucleotides are TGTGCCAGCAGTGTTCCACAGGGGTACGAGCAGTACTTC. Its translation is CASSVPQGYEQYF.